The 23 T cell receptor beta chains in this list originate from one sample, sequenced in a study of graft-versus-host responses after intestinal transplantation. This table comes from immunoSEQ multiplex PCR, and its TCRdb copy is limited to in-frame clones, with some not included. Of over 60,000 clones listed, roughly 92% are singletons. The material sequenced was bone marrow, taken 700 to 850 days after intestinal transplantation. These receptors were obtained from a human patient who received an intestinal transplant, so some T cells may come from the graft donor.

This chain connects TRBV5-6 to TRBJ1-1, with D tentatively TRBD1 (6 bases). Trimming removed 0 bases from V and 5 bases from J, with 8 bases in between. The CDR3 length is 13 residues. Germline loops: CDR1 SGHDT, CDR2 YYEEEE. This chain's CDR3 is CASSLVDRTEAFF. The CDR3 DNA sequence: TGTGCCAGCAGCTTGGTGGACAGAACTGAAGCTTTCTTT.

The chain joins TRBV5-4 to TRBJ2-5; TRBD2 matches at 7 bases. V lost 2 bases to trimming and J lost 4 bases; unmatched junction nucleotides: 8. CDR3 length: 15 amino acids. CDR1 and CDR2 from the germline V gene are SGHNT and YYREEE (reference sequence). The CDR3 coding sequence is TGTGCCAGCAGCTTTATCCAGGGCGGGGGAGAGACCCAGTACTTC. As protein: CASSFIQGGGETQYF.

The V gene is TRBV5-1, the J gene TRBJ1-1; 7 bases agree with TRBD1. The CDR3 is 16 residues long. Germline V gives CDR1 SGHRS, CDR2 YFSETQ. Trimming removed 3 bases from V and 5 bases from J; junction bases left unmatched: 13. CDR3 in DNA: TGCGCCAGCAGCTGGGGGGGCGGACAGGATCTAACTGAAGCTTTCTTT. This gives the protein CASSWGGGQDLTEAFF. The variable domain in full, with the rest retrieved from reference TRBV5-1 and TRBJ1-1, is KAGVTQTPRYLIKTRGQQVTLSCSPISGHRSVSWYQQTPGQGLQFLFEYFSETQRNKGNFPGRFSGRQFSNSRSEMNVSTLELGDSALYLCASSWGGGQDLTEAFFGQGTRLTVV.

The rearrangement uses TRBV27 and TRBJ2-5; no clear D gene. Trimming left V 8 bases short and J 2 bases short, with 18 bases between. This CDR3 contains 15 residues. Germline assignment: CDR1 MNHEY and CDR2 SMNVEV (reference sequence). CDR3 loop: CASREGVQPQETQYF. For the CDR3, the DNA is TGTGCCAGCCGTGAAGGTGTACAGCCTCAAGAGACCCAGTACTTC.

V is TRBV6-6 and J is TRBJ1-2, with a tentative D call TRBD1 (5 bases). The CDR3 consists of 15 residues. V lost 2 bases and J 6 bases, leaving 16 bases between the germline ends. Germline lookup yields CDR1 MNHNY and CDR2 SVGAGI (reference sequence). This CDR3 is CASSYVQGHSNGYTF. CDR3 nucleotides: TGTGCCAGCAGTTACGTCCAGGGTCATTCTAATGGCTACACCTTC.

The chain links TRBV19 to TRBJ1-5; tentatively, D is TRBD1 (6 bases). From germline, CDR1 is LNHDA and CDR2 SQIVND (reference sequence). V lost 0 bases, J lost 6 bases, and 15 bases lay in between. CDR3 length equals 16 residues. The CDR3 is CASSIDLSGAGQPQHF. The CDR3 DNA sequence: TGTGCCAGTAGTATAGATCTATCGGGGGCAGGTCAGCCCCAGCATTTT.

The rearrangement uses TRBV4-1 and TRBJ1-4; D possibly corresponds to TRBD1 (5 bases). This CDR3 comprises 15 residues. V lost 4 bases to trimming and J lost 2 bases, with 11 bases between them. CDR1 and CDR2 from the germline V gene are MGHRA and YSYEKL. CDR3 nucleotides: TGCGCCAGCAGCCCCGGATGGGGCACTAATGAAAAACTGTTTTTT. Protein sequence: CASSPGWGTNEKLFF.

V gene TRBV11-2 combines with J gene TRBJ1-2, with TRBD1 as a possible D gene (5 bases). The length of the CDR3 is 14 residues. Germline loops: CDR1 SGHAT, CDR2 FQNNGV. The V end lost 1 base, the J end lost 5 bases, and 11 bases lay between the germline ends. This CDR3 reads CASSLGPGEYGYTF. The CDR3 bases are TGTGCCAGCAGCTTAGGGCCGGGGGAGTATGGCTACACCTTC. Looking up the rest from reference TRBV11-2 and TRBJ1-2 gives the full variable domain: EAGVAQSPRYKIIEKRQSVAFWCNPISGHATLYWYQQILGQGPKLLIQFQNNGVVDDSQLPKDRFSAERLKGVDSTLKIQPAKLEDSAVYLCASSLGPGEYGYTFGSGTRLTVV.

J is TRBJ2-4 and V is TRBV27; perhaps TRBD2 as D (5 bases). V lost 0 bases and J lost 3, with 9 bases in between. The germline V gene has CDR1 MNHEY and CDR2 SMNVEV (reference sequence). The CDR3 contains 15 residues. CDR3 protein: CASSLSDGGKNIQYF. CDR3 in DNA: TGTGCCAGCAGTTTATCTGATGGAGGCAAAAACATTCAGTACTTC.

The chain has TRBV5-1 and TRBJ2-7; the match to TRBD2 covers 10 bases. The junction had 0 bases not matched to a gene; V was cut back by 2 bases and J by 1 base. CDR1 SGHRS and CDR2 YFSETQ come from the germline V gene. CDR3 length equals 14 residues. CDR3 sequence reads: CASSFSGGSYEQYF. CDR3 sequence (DNA): TGCGCCAGCAGCTTTAGCGGGGGGTCCTACGAGCAGTACTTC.

The chain links TRBV15 to TRBJ1-2; D unresolved. CDR1 is LNHNV and CDR2 is YYDKDF in the germline V gene (reference sequence). This CDR3 is 15 amino acids long. V lost 4 bases and J 8 bases, leaving 20 bases between the germline ends. CDR3 protein: CATSMNHEPVGGYTF. CDR3 sequence (DNA): TGTGCCACCAGCATGAACCACGAGCCGGTGGGCGGCTACACCTTC.

Only one count was recorded for this clone. Written as DNA, the CDR3 is TGTGCCAGCTCACCGGACCAGAACACTGAAGCTTTCTTT. This encodes CASSPDQNTEAFF. The gene calls are TRBV18 and TRBJ1-1; D gene uncertain. The CDR3 totals 13 residues. V lost 3 bases to trimming and J lost 1 base, with 6 bases between them. Germline V gene lookup returns CDR1 KGHSH and CDR2 LQKENI.

This clone came up once. V is TRBV5-3 and J is TRBJ2-7; D is possibly TRBD1 or TRBD2 (5 bases each). TRBV5-3 is an ORF for which the function is uncertain. Deletions cut 4 bases from V and 3 bases from J, with 14 bases between. The CDR3 has 14 amino acids. The CDR3 DNA reads as TGTGCCAGAAGCGCCCCGCTTGGGGGCTACGAGCAGTACTTC. Its translation is CARSAPLGGYEQYF.

The V gene is TRBV7-6, the J gene TRBJ1-1; TRBD1 might be the D (6 bases). The CDR3 consists of 13 residues. V gave up 3 bases and J gave up 1 base, with 6 bases separating them. Germline CDR1 reads SGHVS; CDR2 reads FNYEAQ. The CDR3 DNA reads as TGTGCCAGCAGCTTGACAGGGAACACTGAAGCTTTCTTT. Residues: CASSLTGNTEAFF.

The chain couples TRBV5-6 to TRBJ1-2, with D tentatively TRBD1 (5 bases). In germline, CDR1 is SGHDT, CDR2 YYEEEE. V lost 0 bases, J lost 7 bases, and 16 bases lay in between. The CDR3 covers 15 residues. This chain's CDR3 is CASSLGGLSARGYTF. The CDR3 region has the DNA TGTGCCAGCAGCTTGGGGGGGTTATCGGCTCGTGGCTACACCTTC.

The genes are TRBV7-2 and TRBJ1-3; no definite D call. The CDR3 has 14 residues. With 6 bases removed from V and 0 bases from J, the gap between germline ends came to 9 bases. CDR1 is SGHTA and CDR2 is FQGNSA in the germline V gene. The CDR3 DNA sequence: TGTGCCAGCAGTATGGAGGGCTCTGGAAACACCATATATTTT. As protein: CASSMEGSGNTIYF. Together with reference TRBV7-2 and TRBJ1-3, the CDR3 gives the full variable domain: GAGVSQSPSNKVTEKGKDVELRCDPISGHTALYWYRQSLGQGLEFLIYFQGNSAPDKSGLPSDRFSAERTGGSVSTLTIQRTQQEDSAVYLCASSMEGSGNTIYFGEGSWLTVV.

This clone appeared a single time. The chain links TRBV12-5 to TRBJ2-1; D could derive from TRBD1 or TRBD2 (5 bases each). The CDR3 spans 15 residues. With 6 bases removed from V and 6 bases from J, the gap between germline ends came to 18 bases. Germline values: CDR1 LGHNT, CDR2 FRNRAP. DNA for the CDR3: TGTGCTAGTGGGATCGGGACGGCTCTAAGCAATGAGCAGTTCTTC. Its translation: CASGIGTALSNEQFF.

The rearrangement uses TRBV6-5 and TRBJ2-5; D is unresolved. The CDR3 is made up of 14 amino acids. Germline lookup yields CDR1 MNHEY and CDR2 SVGAGI. Between the trimmed V and J ends, which lost 0 bases and 4 bases, there was a span of 9 bases. Here the CDR3 reads CASSYSLDRETQYF. CDR3 DNA sequence: TGTGCCAGCAGTTACTCCTTAGACCGAGAGACCCAGTACTTC.

The rearrangement uses TRBV7-9 and TRBJ1-2; D is unresolved. Trimming took off 1 base at V and 3 bases at J, with 6 bases between the two ends. The CDR3 contains 13 residues. Germline V CDR1 and CDR2: SEHNR, FQNEAQ (reference sequence). CDR3 loop: CASSLVEDYGYTF. The CDR3 region has the DNA TGTGCCAGCAGCTTAGTTGAGGACTATGGCTACACCTTC.

The V gene is TRBV7-3, the J gene TRBJ2-1; possibly TRBD1 or TRBD2 for D (5 bases each). V was pared by 1 base and J by 2 bases, with 12 bases between. The CDR3 loop spans 16 amino acids. The germline CDR1 and CDR2 sequences are SGHTA and FQGTGA. Here the CDR3 reads CASSLRGTNAYNEQFF. The DNA of the CDR3 is TGTGCCAGCAGCTTAAGGGGGACCAACGCCTACAATGAGCAGTTCTTC.

Turning to this clone: Other nucleotide sequences from this sample produce the same CDR3. The chain uses TRBV6-5 and TRBJ1-1, with D possibly matching TRBD1 (5 bases). The CDR3 sequence is 14 residues long. Trimming took 0 bases from V and 1 from J, leaving 6 bases between them. CDR1 is MNHEY and CDR2 is SVGAGI in the germline V gene. The CDR3 nucleotides read TGTGCCAGCAGTTACTCGGGGGGGAACACTGAAGCTTTCTTT. It yields the protein CASSYSGGNTEAFF.

The J gene is TRBJ2-7, the V gene TRBV7-6, with no clear D. The V end was cut by 5 bases, the J end by 2 bases, with 13 bases between. In germline, CDR1 is SGHVS, CDR2 FNYEAQ. This CDR3 contains 14 residues. In DNA form, the CDR3 reads TGTGCCAGCAGCCTGGGCGGAGTTCCCTACGAGCAGTACTTC. Its protein product is CASSLGGVPYEQYF. The whole variable domain, remainder taken from reference TRBV7-6 and TRBJ2-7, is GAGVSQSPRYKVTKRGQDVALRCDPISGHVSLYWYRQALGQGPEFLTYFNYEAQQDKSGLPNDRFSAERPEGSISTLTIQRTEQRDSAMYRCASSLGGVPYEQYFGPGTRLTVT.

The chain combines TRBV6-5 with TRBJ2-3; D is unresolved. Germline loops: CDR1 MNHEY, CDR2 SVGAGI. The CDR3 contains 13 residues. The V gene lost 6 bases and the J gene lost 2 bases, with 9 bases spanning the gap. CDR3 in DNA: TGTGCCAGCAGGGCGATCCACACAGATACGCAGTATTTT. Its translation: CASRAIHTDTQYF.